The present entry profiles one T cell receptor beta chain with its context. In the original processing: Amplification with reference gene primers provided the estimates of nucleated cell counts. The method was immunoSEQ multiplex PCR; TCRdb's version includes in-frame clones alone and lacks a portion of them. Clone size and V and J calls were adopted from that table, with D and trimming inferred from the DNA. The sample consists of about 250,000 clones, more than 70% of them appearing once. These data belong to a study of blood T cell repertoires in COVID-19. Overall study: COVID-19 samples, acute and convalescent, were from the United States, Italy and Spain.

CDR3 length equals 14 residues. V dropped 2 bases and J dropped 1 base, with 8 bases sitting between them. CDR1 and CDR2 from the germline V gene are SGHTA and FQGNSA. The TCR originated in a woman older than 75 with COVID-19, enrolled during active disease. Sequenced input: peripheral blood. V usage is TRBV7-2 and J usage is TRBJ2-5; D is undetermined. The CDR3 nucleotides are TGTGCCAGCAGCTTATCTAGAGCCCAAGAGACCCAGTACTTC. This codes for CASSLSRAQETQYF.